This entry lists 7 T cell receptor beta chains sequenced from one sample in a study of regulatory T cells in long-lasting Graves disease (dated by TCRdb to the early 2020s). Explained via the paper, the time point label denotes: persistent/refractory GD, antithyroid drugs over 5 years with positive TRAb. For both TCR sequencing and RNA sequencing, RNA was extracted from PBMCs in TRIzol. Library prep was done by multiplex PCR. Sequencing instrument: Illumina HiSeq 4000. iRepertoire HTBI primers and Arm-PCR amplification of CDR3 regions were used to construct TCR beta libraries. TCRdb reprocessing: public reads trimmed at Q25 with fastp, clones called with MiXCR, in-frame beta chains kept. Identical CDR3 protein sequences are pooled into one entry, listed with their most common genes and DNA. The sample has some 340,000 distinct CDR3 sequences on record, roughly 20% of them singletons. Of the sample, 25% to 30% is held by the ten largest clones.

Material: peripheral blood mononuclear cells (PBMCs), obtained when the disease was refractory, from a patient treated with antithyroid drugs. The receptors come from a woman between 35 and 50 years old with Graves disease. Donor details come from another sample of the same person, matched by shared clones.

The chain is built from TRBV5-1 and TRBJ2-2; D not certain. Per the germline V gene, CDR1 is SGHRS and CDR2 is YFSETQ. CDR3 length equals 14 residues. Trimming took off 3 bases at V and 4 bases at J, with 10 bases between the two ends. In DNA form, the CDR3 reads TGCGCCAGCAGCTCGGCCCCCGTCACCGGGGAGCTGTTTTTT. This codes for CASSSAPVTGELFF.

In its sample, this clonotype was seen many times. This chain connects TRBV6-1 to TRBJ1-5; 7 bases agree with TRBD1. Per germline, CDR1 MNHNS and CDR2 SASEGT. V lost 6 bases, J lost 5 bases, and 13 bases stayed unmatched. CDR3 length: 16 amino acids. This CDR3 is CASSHTRGLTDQPQHF. The CDR3 DNA follows: TGTGCCAGCAGCCACACTAGGGGGCTAACGGATCAGCCCCAGCATTTT.

This clonotype was detected many times. This chain connects TRBV5-1 to TRBJ1-1, with 9 bases aligning to TRBD1. The V segment lost 5 bases and the J segment 5 bases; nucleotides outside the gene matches: 7. This CDR3 contains 14 residues. Germline V gene lookup returns CDR1 SGHRS and CDR2 YFSETQ. In DNA, the CDR3 is TGCGCCAGCAGTCCGACAGGGGGAGGTACTGAAGCTTTCTTT. Amino acids: CASSPTGGGTEAFF.

This clonotype has at least ten counts. This sequence joins TRBV6-1 and TRBJ1-4; D gene uncertain. Germline CDR1 MNHNS, CDR2 SASEGT. V gave up 6 bases and J gave up 3 bases, with 23 bases separating them. The CDR3 is made up of 18 amino acids. CDR3 bases: TGTGCCAGCAGCCGAATTCTGCAACCCCGGGCGGCTAATGAAAAACTGTTTTTT. Protein product: CASSRILQPRAANEKLFF.

This clonotype was counted ten times or more. The V gene is TRBV28, the J gene TRBJ2-2; no clear D. Deletions cut 3 bases from V and 1 base from J, with 9 bases between. Germline-derived CDR1 and CDR2 are MDHEN and SYDVKM. CDR3 length equals 15 residues. The CDR3 region has the DNA TGTGCCAGCAGTTTGGTTGGGTTGAACACCGGGGAGCTGTTTTTT. This codes for CASSLVGLNTGELFF.

In DNA form, the CDR3 reads TGTGCCAGCAGTTTCCTCACGATGAACACCGGGGAGCTGTTTTTT. It is translated as CASSFLTMNTGELFF. The V gene is TRBV12-3 or TRBV12-4, the J gene TRBJ2-2; no definite D call. The CDR3 contains 15 residues. Trimming pared 3 bases from V and 1 base from J, leaving 9 bases between.

This clonotype was detected many times. This chain joins TRBV6-5 and TRBJ2-7; possibly TRBD1 for D (6 bases). V was trimmed by 0 bases and J by 3 bases, leaving 15 bases between them. This CDR3 spans 16 amino acids. From germline, CDR1 is MNHEY and CDR2 SVGAGI. CDR3: CASSYSRTEIFYEQYF. The CDR3 DNA follows: TGTGCCAGCAGTTACTCCCGGACAGAGATTTTCTACGAGCAGTACTTC.